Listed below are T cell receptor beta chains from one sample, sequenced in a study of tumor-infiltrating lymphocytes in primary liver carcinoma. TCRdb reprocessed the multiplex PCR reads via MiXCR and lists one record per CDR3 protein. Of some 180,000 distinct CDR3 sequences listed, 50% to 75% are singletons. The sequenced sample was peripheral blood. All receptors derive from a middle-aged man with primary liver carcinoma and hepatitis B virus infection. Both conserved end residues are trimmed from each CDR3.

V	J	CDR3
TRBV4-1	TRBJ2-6	ARGTGANVLT
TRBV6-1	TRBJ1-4	ASSEWQTNEKLF
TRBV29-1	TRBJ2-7	SVGWGSEQY
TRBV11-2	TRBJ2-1	ASQNLAGGIEF
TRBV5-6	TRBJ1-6	ASRPGTVNSPLH
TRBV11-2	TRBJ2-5	ASSRLAQETQY
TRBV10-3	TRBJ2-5	AISEDAGSGETQY
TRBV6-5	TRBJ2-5	ASSYSAGAGETQY
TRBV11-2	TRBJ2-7	ASSLDMGLYKQY
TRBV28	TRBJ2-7	ASSSDSYEQY
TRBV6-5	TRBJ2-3	ASSYSPGQSTDTQY
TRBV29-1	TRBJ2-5	SVVLVEFGTDFQETQY
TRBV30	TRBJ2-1	ACKRELNNEQF
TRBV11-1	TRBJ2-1	ASSSILRQGTNEQF
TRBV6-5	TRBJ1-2	ASSYGQGANRYGYT
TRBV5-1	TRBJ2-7	ASSPTTDHEQY
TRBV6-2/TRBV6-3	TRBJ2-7	ATEGYEQY
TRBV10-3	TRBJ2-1	AISATGPYNEQF
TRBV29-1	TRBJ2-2	SIANRGSKTGELF
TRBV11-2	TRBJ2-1	ATGQDKPTYNEQF
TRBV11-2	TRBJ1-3	ASSSPPVNTIY
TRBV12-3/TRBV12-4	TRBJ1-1	ASSHRDLGDLEAF
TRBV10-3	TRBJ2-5	AISESQAGKTQY
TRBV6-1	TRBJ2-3	ASSEALGLDATTDTQY
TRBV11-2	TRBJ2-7	ASSSVEGGLYEQY
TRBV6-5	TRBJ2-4	ASSYGGASRDIQY
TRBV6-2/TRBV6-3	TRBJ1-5	ANSLRGQGDQPQH
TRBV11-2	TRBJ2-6	ASSSLTLSRANVLT
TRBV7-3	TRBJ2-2	ASSSFPPGELF
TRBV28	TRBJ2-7	ASSLSPYEQY
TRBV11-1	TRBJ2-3	ASSFGVQADTQY
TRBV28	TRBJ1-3	ASSLFGTGNTIY
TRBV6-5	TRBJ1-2	ASILQGDYGYT
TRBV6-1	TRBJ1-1	ASSVLIDTEAF
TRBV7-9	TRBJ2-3	ASSTRQGIRSDTQY
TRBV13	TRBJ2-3	ASSFREGSTDTQY
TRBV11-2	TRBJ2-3	ASSLGGDTQY
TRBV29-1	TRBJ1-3	SVDPGNTGNTIY
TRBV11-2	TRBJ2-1	ASSLDPPSFNEQF
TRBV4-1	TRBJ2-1	ANSLEAGVQGRDEQF
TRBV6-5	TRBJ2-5	TSSYSWGQRETQY
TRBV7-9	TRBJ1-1	AGSPQGLMNTEAF
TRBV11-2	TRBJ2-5	ANSLTTGSGETQY
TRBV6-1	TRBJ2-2	ASSEELAVTGELF
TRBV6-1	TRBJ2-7	ASSDLGGLYEQY
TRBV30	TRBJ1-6	AWTAGNSPLH
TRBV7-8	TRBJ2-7	ASNLEISSYEKY
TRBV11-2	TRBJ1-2	ASSLAYGHT